One sample yielded the 5 T cell receptor beta chains listed below, sequenced in a study of blood T cell repertoires in COVID-19. TCRdb's table, derived via immunoSEQ multiplex PCR, lists solely in-frame clones and lacks some. The repertoire consists of 110,000 to 150,000 clones, with roughly 80% occurring once and the leading ten covering over 7%. Material: peripheral blood. These TCRs come from a man between 50 and 59 years old with active or convalescent COVID-19.

This clone was seen only a few times. This sequence joins TRBV9 and TRBJ2-2, with 16 bases identical to TRBD2. Germline trimming cut 0 bases from V and 7 bases from J; bases unmatched to any gene: 9. Germline V gene sequence: CDR1 SGDLS, CDR2 YYNGEE. The CDR3 consists of 19 residues. The CDR3 DNA reads TGTGCCAGCAGCGTAGTAAAGGGACTAGCGGGAGGGCCTAACGGGGAGCTGTTTTTT. Its translation is CASSVVKGLAGGPNGELFF.

The chain carries TRBV27 and TRBJ1-5; D is perhaps TRBD1 (5 bases). V dropped 6 bases and J dropped 3 bases, with 12 bases sitting between them. Germline V gene lookup returns CDR1 MNHEY and CDR2 SMNVEV (reference sequence). CDR3 length equals 14 residues. CDR3 sequence: CASRRGGTNQPQHF. The DNA for the CDR3 is TGTGCCAGCAGGAGGGGAGGGACCAATCAGCCCCAGCATTTT.

The J gene is TRBJ1-3, the V gene TRBV2, with 8 nucleotides matching TRBD1. The CDR3 sequence is 12 residues long. Trimming took 5 bases from V and 8 from J; bases not matched to a gene: 2. Per germline, CDR1 SNHLY and CDR2 FYNNEI. CDR3 sequence: CASSLTGDTIYF. The CDR3 DNA reads as TGTGCCAGCAGTCTGACAGGGGACACCATATATTTT.

This chain links TRBV19 with TRBJ1-5, with a possible D match to TRBD1 (6 bases). Germline V gene sequence: CDR1 LNHDA, CDR2 SQIVND (reference sequence). The ends were cut back, 1 base at V and 5 bases at J, with 15 bases in the middle. The CDR3 length is 16 residues. The CDR3 region has the DNA TGTGCCAGTAGTATAGCGGGCAGGGGAACGTATCAGCCCCAGCATTTT. Its translation: CASSIAGRGTYQPQHF.

The chain joins TRBV6-5 to TRBJ1-5; TRBD1 is a possible D gene (5 bases). Germline CDR1 MNHEY, CDR2 SVGAGI. V lost 2 bases, J lost 7 bases, and 9 bases lay in between. The CDR3 is 13 amino acids. The CDR3: CASSYGGSQPQHF. DNA for the CDR3: TGTGCCAGCAGTTACGGGGGGAGCCAGCCCCAGCATTTT.